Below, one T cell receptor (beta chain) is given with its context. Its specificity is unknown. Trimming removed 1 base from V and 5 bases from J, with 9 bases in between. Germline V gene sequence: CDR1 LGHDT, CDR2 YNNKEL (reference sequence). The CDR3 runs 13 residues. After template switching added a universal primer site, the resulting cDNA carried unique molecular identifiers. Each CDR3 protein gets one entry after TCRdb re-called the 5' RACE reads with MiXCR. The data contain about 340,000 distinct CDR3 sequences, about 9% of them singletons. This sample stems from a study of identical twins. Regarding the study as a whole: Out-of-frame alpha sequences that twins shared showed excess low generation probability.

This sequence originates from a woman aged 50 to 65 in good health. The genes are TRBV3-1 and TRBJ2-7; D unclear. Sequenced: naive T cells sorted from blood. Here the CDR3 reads CASSQAGLDEQYF. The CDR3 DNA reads TGTGCCAGCAGCCAAGCGGGCCTGGACGAGCAGTACTTC.